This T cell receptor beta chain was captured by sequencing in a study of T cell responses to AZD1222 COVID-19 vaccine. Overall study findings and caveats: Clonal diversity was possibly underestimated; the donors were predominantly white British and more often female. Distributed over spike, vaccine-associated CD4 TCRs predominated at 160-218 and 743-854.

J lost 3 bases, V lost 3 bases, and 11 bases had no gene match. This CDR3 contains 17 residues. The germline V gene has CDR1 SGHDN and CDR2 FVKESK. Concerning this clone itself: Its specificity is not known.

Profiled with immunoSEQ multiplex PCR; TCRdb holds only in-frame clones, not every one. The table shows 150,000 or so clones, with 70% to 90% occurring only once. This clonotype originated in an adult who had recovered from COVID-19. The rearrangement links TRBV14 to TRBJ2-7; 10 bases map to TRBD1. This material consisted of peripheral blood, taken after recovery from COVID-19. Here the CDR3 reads CASSQAGWTGGFYEQYF. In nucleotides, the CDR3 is TGTGCCAGCAGCCAGGCCGGCTGGACAGGGGGATTCTACGAGCAGTACTTC.